This T cell receptor beta chain stems from a study of cytomegalovirus exposure and HLA in healthy donors. Study-wide results and caveats: Later analysis reportedly placed an Asian-associated ancestry cluster below the roughly 680-donor mean in N-insertions.

On this clone: Its antigen is not known.

Primers for the PCR totalled 60 Vbeta and 13 Jbeta. Some clones are missing from TCRdb's copy, which holds only in-frame ones; the method was immunoSEQ multiplex PCR. Among roughly 140,000 clones listed, 80% to 90% were seen once. Sequenced input: PBMCs. This TCR was sampled from a woman between 35 and 50 years old in good health and CMV-seropositive.

In DNA form, the CDR3 reads TGCGCCAGCAGCGCACTACCCGGGGGTGGCAATGAGCAGTTCTTC. It translates to CASSALPGGGNEQFF. V and J are TRBV5-1 and TRBJ2-1, with a weak D call TRBD2 (6 bases). V gave up 4 bases and J gave up 6 bases, with 17 bases separating them. The CDR3 covers 15 residues. Germline-derived CDR1 and CDR2 are SGHRS and YFSETQ.